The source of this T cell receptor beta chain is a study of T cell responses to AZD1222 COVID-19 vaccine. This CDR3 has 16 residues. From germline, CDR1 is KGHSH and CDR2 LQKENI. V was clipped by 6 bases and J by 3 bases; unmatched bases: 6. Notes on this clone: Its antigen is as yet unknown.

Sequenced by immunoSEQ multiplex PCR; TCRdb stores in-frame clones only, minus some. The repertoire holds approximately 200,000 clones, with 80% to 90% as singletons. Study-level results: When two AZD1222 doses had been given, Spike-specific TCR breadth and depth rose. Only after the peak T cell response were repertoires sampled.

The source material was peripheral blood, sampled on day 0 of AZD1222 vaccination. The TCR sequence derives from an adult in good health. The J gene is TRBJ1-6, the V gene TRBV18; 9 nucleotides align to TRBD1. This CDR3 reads CASSPDRGNYNSPLHF. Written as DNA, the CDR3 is TGTGCCAGCTCTCCGGACAGGGGAAACTATAATTCACCCCTCCACTTT.